The TCR beta chain under discussion was sequenced for a study of blood T cell repertoires in COVID-19. Study-level background: The origin of the acute and convalescent COVID-19 samples was the United States, Italy and Spain. Sources were T cells, B-cell-depleted T cells, or PBMCs; the material itself was cDNA or gDNA.

The CDR3 contains 16 residues. Germline CDR1 is SGHAT and CDR2 is FQNNGV. The V end lost 0 bases, the J end lost 10 bases, and 20 bases lay between the germline ends. As originally analysed: Amplified reference gene primers provided the basis for estimating nucleated cell counts. Data came from immunoSEQ multiplex PCR; TCRdb stores just in-frame clones and leaves some out. V and J calls and clone size come straight from that table; D and trimming were deduced from the DNA. The sample includes hundreds of thousands of clones, 88% of them seen just once. One Seattle source followed patients from active infection through their disease course.

This sequence joins TRBV11-2 and TRBJ2-3, with a tentative D call TRBD2 (7 bases). The specimen sequenced was peripheral blood. The source is a woman aged 70-85 years with COVID-19, enrolled during active disease. Here the CDR3 reads CASSLDRSGGGVAQYF. The CDR3 nucleotides read TGTGCCAGCAGCTTAGATCGGTCGGGCGGGGGCGTTGCGCAGTATTTT.